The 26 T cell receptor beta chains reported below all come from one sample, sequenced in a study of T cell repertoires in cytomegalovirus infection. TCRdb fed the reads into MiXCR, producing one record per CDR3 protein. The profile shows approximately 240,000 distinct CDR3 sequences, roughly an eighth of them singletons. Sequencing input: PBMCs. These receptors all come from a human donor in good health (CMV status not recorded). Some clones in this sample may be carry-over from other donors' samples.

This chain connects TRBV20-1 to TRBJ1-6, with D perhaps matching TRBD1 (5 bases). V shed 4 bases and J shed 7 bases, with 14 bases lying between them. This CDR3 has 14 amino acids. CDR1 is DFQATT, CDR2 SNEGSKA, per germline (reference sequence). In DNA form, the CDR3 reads TGCAGTGCTACCCGGCAGGGTAAAAATTCACCCCTCCACTTT. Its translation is CSATRQGKNSPLHF.

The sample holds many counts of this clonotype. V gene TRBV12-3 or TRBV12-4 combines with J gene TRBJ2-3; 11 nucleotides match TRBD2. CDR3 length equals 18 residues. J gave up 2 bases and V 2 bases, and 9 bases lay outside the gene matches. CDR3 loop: CASSLMGLAEIVTDTQYF. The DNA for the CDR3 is TGTGCCAGCAGTTTAATGGGACTAGCGGAAATAGTCACAGATACGCAGTATTTT.

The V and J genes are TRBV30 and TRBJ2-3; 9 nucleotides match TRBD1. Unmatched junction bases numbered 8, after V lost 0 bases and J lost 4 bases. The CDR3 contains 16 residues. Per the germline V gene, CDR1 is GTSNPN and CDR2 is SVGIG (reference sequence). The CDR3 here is CAWSVVTGTGPDTQYF. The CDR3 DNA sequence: TGTGCCTGGAGTGTTGTCACCGGGACAGGGCCAGATACGCAGTATTTT.

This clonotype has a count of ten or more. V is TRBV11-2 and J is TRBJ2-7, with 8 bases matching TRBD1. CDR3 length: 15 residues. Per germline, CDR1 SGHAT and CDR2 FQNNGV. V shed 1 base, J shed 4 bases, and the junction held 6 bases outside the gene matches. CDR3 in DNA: TGTGCCAGCAGCTTAGCGGCAGGGGGCCTGTACGAGCAGTACTTC. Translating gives CASSLAAGGLYEQYF.

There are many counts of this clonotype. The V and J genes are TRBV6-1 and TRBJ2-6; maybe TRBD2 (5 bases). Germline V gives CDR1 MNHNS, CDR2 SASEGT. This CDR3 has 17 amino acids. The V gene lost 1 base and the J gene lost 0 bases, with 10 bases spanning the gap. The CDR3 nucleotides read TGTGCCAGCAGTGAAGTCGGACTGAGCTCTGGGGCCAACGTCCTGACTTTC. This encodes CASSEVGLSSGANVLTF.

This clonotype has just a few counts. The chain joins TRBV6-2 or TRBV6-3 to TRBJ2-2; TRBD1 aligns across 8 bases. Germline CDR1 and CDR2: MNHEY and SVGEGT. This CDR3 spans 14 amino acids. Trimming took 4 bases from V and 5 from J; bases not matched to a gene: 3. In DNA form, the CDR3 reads TGTGCCAGCAGTTCAGGGGGCAGGACCGGGGAGCTGTTTTTT. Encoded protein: CASSSGGRTGELFF.

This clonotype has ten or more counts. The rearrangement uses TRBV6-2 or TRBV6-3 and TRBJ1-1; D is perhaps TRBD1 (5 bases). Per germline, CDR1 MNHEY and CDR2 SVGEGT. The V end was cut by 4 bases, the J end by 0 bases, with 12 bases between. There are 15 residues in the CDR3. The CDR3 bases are TGTGCCAGCAGTTCACCAGGGTTAATGAACACTGAAGCTTTCTTT. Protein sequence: CASSSPGLMNTEAFF.

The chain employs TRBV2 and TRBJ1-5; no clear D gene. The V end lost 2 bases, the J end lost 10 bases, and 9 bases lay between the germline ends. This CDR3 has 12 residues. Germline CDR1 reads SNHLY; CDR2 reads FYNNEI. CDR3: CASSERAKPQHF. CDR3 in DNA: TGTGCCAGCAGTGAAAGGGCGAAACCCCAGCATTTT.

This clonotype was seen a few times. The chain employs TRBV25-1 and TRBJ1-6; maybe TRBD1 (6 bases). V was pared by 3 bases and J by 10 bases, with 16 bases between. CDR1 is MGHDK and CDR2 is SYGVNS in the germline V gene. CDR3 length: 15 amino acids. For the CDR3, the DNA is TGTGCCAGCAGTGACCAACAGGGTATCGGCTCACCCCTCCACTTT. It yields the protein CASSDQQGIGSPLHF.

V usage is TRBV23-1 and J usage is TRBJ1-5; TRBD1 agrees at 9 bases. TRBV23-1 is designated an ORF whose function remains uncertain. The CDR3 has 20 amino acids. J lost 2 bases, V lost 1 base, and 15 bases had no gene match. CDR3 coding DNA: TGCGCCAGCAGTCAATATAGGTGGAAACAGGGGGCGCAGGGCAATCAGCCCCAGCATTTT. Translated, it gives CASSQYRWKQGAQGNQPQHF.

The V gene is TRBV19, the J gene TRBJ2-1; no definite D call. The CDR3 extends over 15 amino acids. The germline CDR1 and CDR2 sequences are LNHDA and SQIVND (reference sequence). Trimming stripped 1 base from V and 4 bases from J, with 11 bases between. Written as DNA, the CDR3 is TGTGCCAGTAGTATAGTCCCGGTACGGTACAATGAGCAGTTCTTC. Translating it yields CASSIVPVRYNEQFF. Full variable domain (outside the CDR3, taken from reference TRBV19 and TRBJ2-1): DGGITQSPKYLFRKEGQNVTLSCEQNLNHDAMYWYRQDPGQGLRLIYYSQIVNDFQKGDIAEGYSVSREKKESFPLTVTSAQKNPTAFYLCASSIVPVRYNEQFFGPGTRLTVL.

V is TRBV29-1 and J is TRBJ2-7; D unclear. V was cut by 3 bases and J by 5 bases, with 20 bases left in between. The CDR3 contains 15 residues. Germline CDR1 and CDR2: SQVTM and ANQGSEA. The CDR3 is CSVERRSGPDHEQYF. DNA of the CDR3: TGCAGCGTTGAGCGCCGGTCGGGTCCCGACCACGAGCAGTACTTC.

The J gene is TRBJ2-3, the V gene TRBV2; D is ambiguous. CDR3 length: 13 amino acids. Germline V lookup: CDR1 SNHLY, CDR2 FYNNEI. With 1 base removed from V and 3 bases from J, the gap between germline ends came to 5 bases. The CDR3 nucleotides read TGTGCCAGCAGTGAAGAGGTGACAGATACGCAGTATTTT. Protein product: CASSEEVTDTQYF.

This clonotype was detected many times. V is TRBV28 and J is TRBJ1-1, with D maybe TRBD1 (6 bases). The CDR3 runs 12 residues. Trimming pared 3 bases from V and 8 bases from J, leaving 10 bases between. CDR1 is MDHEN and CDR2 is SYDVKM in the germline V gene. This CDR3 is CASSLVRGEAFF. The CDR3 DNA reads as TGTGCCAGCAGTTTGGTAAGGGGGGAAGCTTTCTTT.

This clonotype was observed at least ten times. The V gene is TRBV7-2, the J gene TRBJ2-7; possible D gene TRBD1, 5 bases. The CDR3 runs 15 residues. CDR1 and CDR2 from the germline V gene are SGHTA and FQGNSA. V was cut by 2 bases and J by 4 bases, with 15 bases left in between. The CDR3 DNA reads TGTGCCAGCAGCTTAACTCAGGGAAACCTTTACGAGCAGTACTTC. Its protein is CASSLTQGNLYEQYF.

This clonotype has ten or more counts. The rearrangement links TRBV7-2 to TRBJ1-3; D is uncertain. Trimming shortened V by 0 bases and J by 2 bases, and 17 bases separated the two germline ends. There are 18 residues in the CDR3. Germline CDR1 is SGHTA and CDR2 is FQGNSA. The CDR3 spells CASSLAVSEGQPGNTIYF. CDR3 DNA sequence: TGTGCCAGCAGCTTAGCAGTTTCTGAGGGCCAACCTGGAAACACCATATATTTT.

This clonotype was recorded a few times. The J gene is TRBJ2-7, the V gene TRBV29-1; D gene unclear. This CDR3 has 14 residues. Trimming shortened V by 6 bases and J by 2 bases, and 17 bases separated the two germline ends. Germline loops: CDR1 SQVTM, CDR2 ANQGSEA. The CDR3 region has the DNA TGCAGCGTGTTCGCCGGCACAGCTACCTACGAGCAGTACTTC. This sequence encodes CSVFAGTATYEQYF.

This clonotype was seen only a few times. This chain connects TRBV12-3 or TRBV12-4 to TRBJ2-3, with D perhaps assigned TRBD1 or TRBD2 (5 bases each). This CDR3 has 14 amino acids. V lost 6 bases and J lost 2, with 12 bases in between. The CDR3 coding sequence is TGTGCCAGCAGACGGGACGGGGCCACAGATACGCAGTATTTT. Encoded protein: CASRRDGATDTQYF.

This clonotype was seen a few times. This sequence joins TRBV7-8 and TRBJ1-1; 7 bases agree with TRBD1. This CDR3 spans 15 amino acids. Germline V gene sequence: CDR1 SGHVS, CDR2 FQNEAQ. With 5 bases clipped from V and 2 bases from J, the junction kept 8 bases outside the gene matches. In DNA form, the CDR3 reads TGTGCCAGCAGCGACGGACAGGACTTTAACACTGAAGCTTTCTTT. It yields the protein CASSDGQDFNTEAFF.

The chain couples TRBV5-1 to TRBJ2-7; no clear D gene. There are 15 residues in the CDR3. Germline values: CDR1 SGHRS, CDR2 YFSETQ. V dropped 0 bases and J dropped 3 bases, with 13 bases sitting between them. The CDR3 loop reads CASSLAGLGNYEQYF. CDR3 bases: TGCGCCAGCAGCTTGGCGGGCTTGGGCAACTACGAGCAGTACTTC.

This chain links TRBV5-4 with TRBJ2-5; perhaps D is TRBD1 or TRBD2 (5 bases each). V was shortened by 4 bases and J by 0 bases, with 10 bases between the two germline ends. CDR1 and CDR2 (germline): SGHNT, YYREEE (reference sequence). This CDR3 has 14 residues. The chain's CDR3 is CASSPVGDQETQYF. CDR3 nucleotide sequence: TGTGCCAGCAGCCCGGTGGGGGACCAAGAGACCCAGTACTTC.

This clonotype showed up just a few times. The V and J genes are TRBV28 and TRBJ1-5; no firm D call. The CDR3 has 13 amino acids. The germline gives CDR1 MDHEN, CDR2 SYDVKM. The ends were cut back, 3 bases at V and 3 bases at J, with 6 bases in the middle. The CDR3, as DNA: TGTGCCAGCAGTTTTCTCTACAATCAGCCCCAGCATTTT. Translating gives CASSFLYNQPQHF.

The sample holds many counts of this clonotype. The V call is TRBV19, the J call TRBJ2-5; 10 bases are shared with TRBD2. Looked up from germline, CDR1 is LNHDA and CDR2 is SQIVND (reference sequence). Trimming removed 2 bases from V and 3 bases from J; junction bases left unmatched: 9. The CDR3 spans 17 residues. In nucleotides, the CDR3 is TGTGCCAGTAGTATATTAACTAGCGGGACTGAAGAAGAGACCCAGTACTTC. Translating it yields CASSILTSGTEEETQYF.

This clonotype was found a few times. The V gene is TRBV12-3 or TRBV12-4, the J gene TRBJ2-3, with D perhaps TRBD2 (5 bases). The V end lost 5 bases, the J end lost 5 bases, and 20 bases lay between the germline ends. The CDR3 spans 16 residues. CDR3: CASSPLASGGGDTQYF. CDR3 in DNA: TGTGCCAGCAGTCCCTTAGCATCCGGAGGCGGAGATACGCAGTATTTT.

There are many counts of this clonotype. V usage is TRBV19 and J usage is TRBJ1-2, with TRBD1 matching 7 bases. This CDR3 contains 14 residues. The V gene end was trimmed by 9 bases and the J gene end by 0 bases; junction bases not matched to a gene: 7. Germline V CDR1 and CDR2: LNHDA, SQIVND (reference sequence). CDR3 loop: CASAGQSTNYGYTF. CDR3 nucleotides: TGTGCCAGCGCGGGACAGTCTACTAACTATGGCTACACCTTC.

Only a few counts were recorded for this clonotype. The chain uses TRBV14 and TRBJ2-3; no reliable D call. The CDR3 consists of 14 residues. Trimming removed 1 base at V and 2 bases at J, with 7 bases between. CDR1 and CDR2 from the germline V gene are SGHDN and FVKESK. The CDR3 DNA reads TGTGCCAGCAGCCAAGTAGGAAACACAGATACGCAGTATTTT. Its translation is CASSQVGNTDTQYF.